A single sample gave rise to the 10 T cell receptor beta chains below, sequenced in a study of OX40 agonist ivuxolimab in advanced cancers. Method: immunoSEQ multiplex PCR; TCRdb's copy keeps in-frame clones and lacks some. The sample contains more than 75,000 clones, about 86% of which appear only once. The sample was CD4+ or CD8+ T cells sorted from blood, taken in a trial of the OX40 agonist ivuxolimab. All receptors derive from an adult with an advanced solid tumor such as melanoma, head and neck, liver or kidney cancer.

The rearrangement uses TRBV4-1 and TRBJ1-1; maybe TRBD1 (6 bases). Looked up from germline, CDR1 is MGHRA and CDR2 is YSYEKL. V was trimmed by 2 bases and J by 7 bases, leaving 17 bases between them. This CDR3 is built from 15 residues. The CDR3 protein is CASSQPGTRPLEAFF. DNA for the CDR3: TGCGCCAGCAGCCAACCTGGGACAAGACCACTTGAAGCTTTCTTT.

CDR3 DNA: TGTGCCAGCAGCATGGACAGGGGATTTAGAAATCAGCCCCAGCATTTT. Its protein product is CASSMDRGFRNQPQHF. This chain joins TRBV7-8 and TRBJ1-5, with 9 bases lining up with TRBD1. The CDR3 has 16 amino acids. The germline V gene encodes CDR1 SGHVS and CDR2 FQNEAQ. V lost 5 bases and J lost 4; bases outside the gene matches: 9.

The gene calls are TRBV7-3 and TRBJ2-1, with a tentative D call TRBD2 (5 bases). The CDR3 consists of 12 residues. Trimming cost V 4 bases and J 10 bases, with 11 bases left between them. The germline V gene encodes CDR1 SGHTA and CDR2 FQGTGA. Here the CDR3 reads CASSSTSNEQFF. In DNA form, the CDR3 reads TGTGCCAGCAGCTCCACTAGTAACGAGCAGTTCTTC.

This clone was found once. This chain links TRBV6-5 with TRBJ2-6, with D hard to call. The V end was cut by 0 bases, the J end by 0 bases, with 6 bases between. Per the germline V gene, CDR1 is MNHEY and CDR2 is SVGAGI. The CDR3 is 16 residues long. The CDR3, as DNA: TGTGCCAGCAGTTACTCGGAGCACTCTGGGGCCAACGTCCTGACTTTC. Residues: CASSYSEHSGANVLTF.

The rearrangement joins TRBV23-1 to TRBJ2-7; D unclear. TRBV23-1 is annotated as an ORF whose role is uncertain. The CDR3 loop spans 12 amino acids. Trimming cost V 0 bases and J 2 bases, with 2 bases left between them. The CDR3 DNA is TGCGCCAGCAGTCAATCGCCCTACGAGCAGTACGTC. Translated, it gives CASSQSPYEQYV.

The rearrangement links TRBV6-6 to TRBJ2-5; 8 bases line up with TRBD2. Trimming at V came to 5 bases and at J to 5 bases, leaving 10 bases not matched to a gene. This CDR3 contains 15 residues. Germline CDR1 MNHNY, CDR2 SVGAGI (reference sequence). The CDR3 sequence: CASSNRGGREETQYF. The CDR3 DNA sequence: TGTGCCAGCAGTAACCGCGGGGGGAGAGAGGAGACCCAGTACTTC.

The chain uses TRBV7-2 and TRBJ2-3; 10 bases are a match to TRBD2. CDR1 and CDR2 from the germline V gene are SGHTA and FQGNSA. The CDR3 runs to 15 residues. The V and J ends lost 5 bases and 8 bases, in that order; junction bases with no gene match: 10. CDR3 residues: CASSQGLAGGITQYF. The CDR3 DNA follows: TGTGCCAGCAGCCAGGGCTTAGCGGGGGGTATTACGCAGTATTTT. Supplemented by reference TRBV7-2 and TRBJ2-3, the full variable domain reads GAGVSQSPSNKVTEKGKDVELRCDPISGHTALYWYRQSLGQGLEFLIYFQGNSAPDKSGLPSDRFSAERTGGSVSTLTIQRTQQEDSAVYLCASSQGLAGGITQYFGPGTRLTVL.

The rearrangement links TRBV5-6 to TRBJ1-1; 8 nucleotides line up with TRBD1. Unmatched junction bases numbered 3, after V lost 0 bases and J lost 5 bases. The CDR3 runs to 14 residues. Per the germline V gene, CDR1 is SGHDT and CDR2 is YYEEEE. The chain's CDR3 is CASSLVQGATEAFF. CDR3 in DNA: TGTGCCAGCAGCTTGGTCCAGGGGGCGACTGAAGCTTTCTTT.

The V and J genes are TRBV7-2 and TRBJ2-3; 7 bases agree with TRBD2. Losses at the gene ends were 8 bases for V and 2 bases for J; bases not matched to a gene: 7. Germline V gene sequence: CDR1 SGHTA, CDR2 FQGNSA. The CDR3 has 14 amino acids. The CDR3 nucleotides read TGTGCCAGCGGGTTGCAGCGGGACACAGATACGCAGTATTTT. It codes for CASGLQRDTDTQYF.

The chain is built from TRBV19 and TRBJ1-6; possible D gene TRBD1, 6 bases. The CDR3 loop spans 16 amino acids. V gave up 3 bases and J gave up 5 bases, with 14 bases separating them. Germline CDR1 LNHDA, CDR2 SQIVND (reference sequence). CDR3 sequence (DNA): TGTGCCAGTAGTATGTTGGGGGGCCATGATAATTCACCCCTCCACTTT. This gives the protein CASSMLGGHDNSPLHF.